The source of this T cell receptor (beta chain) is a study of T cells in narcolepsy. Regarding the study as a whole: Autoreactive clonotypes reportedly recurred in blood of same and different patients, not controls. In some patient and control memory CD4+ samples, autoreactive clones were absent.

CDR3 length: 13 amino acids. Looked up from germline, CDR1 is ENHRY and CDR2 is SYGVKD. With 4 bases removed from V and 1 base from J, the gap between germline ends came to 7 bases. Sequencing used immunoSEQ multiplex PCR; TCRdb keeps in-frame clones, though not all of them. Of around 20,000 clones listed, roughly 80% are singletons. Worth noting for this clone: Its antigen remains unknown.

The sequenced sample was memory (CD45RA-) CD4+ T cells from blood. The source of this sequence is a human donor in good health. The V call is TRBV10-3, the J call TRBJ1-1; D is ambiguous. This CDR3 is CAISGQSNTEAFF. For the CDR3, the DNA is TGTGCCATCAGTGGACAATCGAACACTGAAGCTTTCTTT.